This entry lists 14 T cell receptor beta chains sequenced from one sample in a study of cytomegalovirus exposure and HLA in healthy donors. Amplification used 60 Vbeta primers and 13 Jbeta primers. Method: immunoSEQ multiplex PCR; TCRdb's copy keeps in-frame clones and lacks some. The sample shows fewer than 150,000 clones, 80% of them seen only once. The specimen was PBMCs. These receptors all stem from a man aged 30 to 39 in good health and CMV-seronegative.

The chain links TRBV28 to TRBJ1-1; 7 bases are shared with TRBD1. J lost 2 bases, V lost 5 bases, and 14 bases had no gene match. This CDR3 comprises 17 residues. Germline lookup yields CDR1 MDHEN and CDR2 SYDVKM. The chain's CDR3 is CASSLAKTGNLNTEAFF. As DNA, the CDR3 is TGTGCCAGCAGTCTAGCCAAGACAGGGAACCTAAACACTGAAGCTTTCTTT.

The V call is TRBV5-3, the J call TRBJ1-6, with 9 bases aligning to TRBD1. TRBV5-3 is classed as an ORF, of uncertain function. J gave up 9 bases and V 5 bases, and 6 bases lay outside the gene matches. The CDR3 runs to 14 residues. The CDR3: CARRKGQGISPLHF. In nucleotides, the CDR3 is TGTGCCAGAAGAAAAGGACAGGGGATTTCACCCCTCCACTTT.

This clone was seen a handful of times. V usage is TRBV6-1 and J usage is TRBJ2-7; TRBD2 agrees at 7 bases. Germline V CDR1 and CDR2: MNHNS, SASEGT. V shed 3 bases, J shed 7 bases, and the junction held 3 bases outside the gene matches. This CDR3 has 12 residues. CDR3 sequence (DNA): TGTGCCAGCAGTGAGGCCGGGGGGGAGCAGTACTTC. Protein sequence: CASSEAGGEQYF.

This clone was observed a handful of times. The chain links TRBV4-1 to TRBJ1-4; TRBD1 matches at 10 bases. Trimming removed 7 bases from V and 6 bases from J; junction bases left unmatched: 8. Per the germline V gene, CDR1 is MGHRA and CDR2 is YSYEKL. This CDR3 region has 15 residues. CDR3 nucleotides: TGCGCCAGCATCGACTTGGGGACAGGGGATGAAAAACTGTTTTTT. The encoded protein is CASIDLGTGDEKLFF.

The chain joins TRBV2 to TRBJ1-1, with no clear D. The CDR3 loop spans 14 amino acids. V was cut by 4 bases and J by 2 bases, with 11 bases left in between. CDR1 is SNHLY, CDR2 FYNNEI, per germline. CDR3 amino acids: CASSVAAINTEAFF. CDR3 nucleotides: TGTGCCAGCAGTGTGGCGGCGATAAACACTGAAGCTTTCTTT.

This clone was counted between two and nine times. V and J are TRBV5-4 and TRBJ2-7; 9 bases align to TRBD1. J lost 2 bases, V lost 3 bases, and 6 bases had no gene match. CDR1 and CDR2 from the germline V gene are SGHNT and YYREEE (reference sequence). This CDR3 contains 15 residues. The CDR3: CASSWTGDRTYEQYF. CDR3 nucleotides: TGTGCCAGCAGCTGGACAGGGGATAGGACCTACGAGCAGTACTTC.

The chain is built from TRBV2 and TRBJ1-1; TRBD1 aligns across 10 bases. This CDR3 region has 14 residues. CDR1 and CDR2 from the germline V gene are SNHLY and FYNNEI. Germline trimming cut 2 bases from V and 8 bases from J; bases unmatched to any gene: 5. CDR3 DNA sequence: TGTGCCAGCAGTGAAAGACAGGGGGCTCGGGAAGCTTTCTTT. Its protein product is CASSERQGAREAFF.

CDR3 loop: CASSPGGLAPISYNEQFF. CDR3 nucleotide sequence: TGTGCCAGCAGCCCAGGGGGACTAGCACCGATCTCCTACAATGAGCAGTTCTTC. The gene calls are TRBV7-9 and TRBJ2-1; TRBD2 aligns across 9 bases. Germline V CDR1 and CDR2: SEHNR, FQNEAQ (reference sequence). V was clipped by 5 bases and J by 0 bases; unmatched bases: 11. The CDR3 loop spans 18 amino acids.

The chain joins TRBV15 to TRBJ2-5; D possibly corresponds to TRBD1 (5 bases). CDR3 length: 16 residues. Trimming shortened V by 0 bases and J by 5 bases, and 16 bases separated the two germline ends. Germline V gene sequence: CDR1 LNHNV, CDR2 YYDKDF (reference sequence). The CDR3 here is CATSRDLGRVSETQYF. The CDR3 DNA sequence: TGTGCCACCAGCAGAGATCTGGGCAGGGTGTCGGAGACCCAGTACTTC.

The chain links TRBV28 to TRBJ2-1, with 8 bases aligning to TRBD2. CDR3 size: 14 residues. With 5 bases clipped from V and 3 bases from J, the junction kept 3 bases outside the gene matches. Germline values: CDR1 MDHEN, CDR2 SYDVKM. CDR3 bases: TGTGCCAGCAGTCTTAGCGGGGACTACAATGAGCAGTTCTTC. It encodes CASSLSGDYNEQFF.

The CDR3 sequence: CASSTRDRGRNQPQHF. CDR3 sequence (DNA): TGTGCCAGTAGTACAAGGGACAGGGGTAGGAATCAGCCCCAGCATTTT. The chain carries TRBV19 and TRBJ1-5, with 10 nucleotides matching TRBD1. The CDR3 has 16 amino acids. The junction had 7 bases not matched to a gene; V was cut back by 4 bases and J by 4 bases. CDR1 is LNHDA, CDR2 SQIVND, per germline (reference sequence).

The gene calls are TRBV5-1 and TRBJ1-3; D is perhaps TRBD1 (5 bases). V lost 1 base, J lost 1 base, and 9 bases lay in between. Per germline, CDR1 SGHRS and CDR2 YFSETQ. The length of the CDR3 is 15 residues. CDR3 residues: CASSLKGPSGNTIYF. As DNA, the CDR3 is TGCGCCAGCAGCTTGAAGGGGCCGTCTGGAAACACCATATATTTT.

This chain links TRBV11-2 with TRBJ1-1, with 10 bases identical to TRBD1. This CDR3 region has 18 residues. The germline CDR1 and CDR2 sequences are SGHAT and FQNNGV. The V segment lost 5 bases and the J segment 3 bases; nucleotides outside the gene matches: 15. CDR3 in amino acids: CASSGTGVWGKDYTEAFF. The CDR3 coding sequence is TGTGCCAGCAGCGGGACAGGGGTTTGGGGTAAGGATTACACTGAAGCTTTCTTT.

This CDR3 is CASSLAGSGSTGELFF. The CDR3 nucleotides read TGCGCCAGCAGCTTGGCTGGTAGCGGGAGTACCGGGGAGCTGTTTTTT. The chain is built from TRBV5-1 and TRBJ2-2; 9 bases line up with TRBD2. V lost 0 bases, J lost 5 bases, and 5 bases stayed unmatched. The CDR3 runs 16 residues. Germline V gives CDR1 SGHRS, CDR2 YFSETQ.